This T cell receptor beta chain was documented in a study of OX40 agonist ivuxolimab in advanced cancers. The wider study: Dosing consisted of intravenous ivuxolimab at 0.01 to 10 mg/kg every 2 weeks. In three patients, partial responses were observed, one with hepatocellular carcinoma and two with cutaneous melanoma.

The table came from immunoSEQ multiplex PCR; TCRdb's copy has only in-frame clones and leaves some out. The sample holds 75,000 to 90,000 clones, 92% seen once. Autoimmune disease history or systemic immunosuppression was exclusionary. Specimen: CD4+ or CD8+ T cells sorted from blood, collected in a trial of the OX40 agonist ivuxolimab. The source of this sequence is an adult with an advanced solid tumor such as melanoma, head and neck, liver or kidney cancer.

This chain's CDR3 is CASSRQGMTGNTIYF. Written as DNA, the CDR3 is TGTGCCAGCAGCAGACAGGGGATGACTGGAAACACCATATATTTT. The V and J genes are TRBV5-4 and TRBJ1-3; TRBD1 agrees at 8 bases. Germline loops: CDR1 SGHNT, CDR2 YYREEE (reference sequence). V lost 4 bases, J lost 2 bases, and 5 bases stayed unmatched. The length of the CDR3 is 15 residues. Looking up the rest from reference TRBV5-4 and TRBJ1-3 gives the full variable domain: ETGVTQSPTHLIKTRGQQVTLRCSSQSGHNTVSWYQQALGQGPQFIFQYYREEENGRGNFPPRFSGLQFPNYSSELNVNALELDDSALYLCASSRQGMTGNTIYFGEGSWLTVV.